The 32 T cell receptor beta chains presented below share a single source sample, sequenced in a study of cytomegalovirus exposure and HLA in healthy donors. Both 60 Vbeta primers and 13 Jbeta primers went into the PCR. TCRdb's table, derived via immunoSEQ multiplex PCR, lists solely in-frame clones and lacks some. This table holds 110,000 to 150,000 clones, roughly 10% found once. Material for sequencing was PBMCs. The receptors stem from a man aged 50 to 59 in good health and CMV-seronegative.

This chain connects TRBV7-9 to TRBJ2-1; 7 bases match TRBD2. V shed 4 bases and J 0 bases; nucleotides not matched to a gene: 9. The CDR3 covers 17 residues. The germline CDR1 and CDR2 sequences are SEHNR and FQNEAQ (reference sequence). CDR3 nucleotides: TGTGCCAGCAGCTACAACGGGGGGTCCAGCTCCTACAATGAGCAGTTCTTC. The encoded protein is CASSYNGGSSSYNEQFF.

This chain connects TRBV7-9 to TRBJ2-5; D gene uncertain. The CDR3 is 14 residues long. Germline CDR1 and CDR2: SEHNR and FQNEAQ (reference sequence). V was pared by 4 bases and J by 5 bases, with 14 bases between. This CDR3 is CASSSPSRPETQYF. CDR3 nucleotides: TGTGCCAGCAGCTCCCCCTCCAGGCCTGAGACCCAGTACTTC.

This clone was seen a handful of times. The chain carries TRBV9 and TRBJ2-1; 16 positions agree with TRBD2. The length of the CDR3 is 19 residues. Germline V gene sequence: CDR1 SGDLS, CDR2 YYNGEE. After removal of 0 bases from V and 10 bases from J, the junction contained 13 bases not matched to a gene. CDR3 in DNA: TGTGCCAGCAGCGTAGCCGGGACTAGCGGGGGGGCGCCCTACGGAGAGCAGTTCTTC. It yields the protein CASSVAGTSGGAPYGEQFF.

This clone was seen more than once but under ten times. The J gene is TRBJ2-7, the V gene TRBV30; the D is unclear. The V and J ends lost 2 bases and 3 bases respectively, with 5 bases between them. The CDR3 has 11 residues. Germline V gives CDR1 GTSNPN, CDR2 SVGIG (reference sequence). This CDR3 reads CAWSPFYEQYF. The CDR3 DNA is TGTGCCTGGAGTCCCTTCTACGAGCAGTACTTC. Filled out from reference TRBV30 and TRBJ2-7, the complete variable domain reads SQTIHQWPATLVQPVGSPLSLECTVEGTSNPNLYWYRQAAGRGLQLLFYSVGIGQISSEVPQNLSASRPQDRQFILSSKKLLLSDSGFYLCAWSPFYEQYFGPGTRLTVT.

Here the CDR3 reads CAISESIPSGGSEKLFF. In nucleotides, the CDR3 is TGTGCCATCAGTGAGTCGATACCCTCAGGGGGCAGTGAAAAACTGTTTTTT. The J gene is TRBJ1-4, the V gene TRBV10-3; 8 bases are shared with TRBD1. Germline assignment: CDR1 ENHRY and CDR2 SYGVKD. This CDR3 has 17 residues. V lost 0 bases and J lost 7; bases outside the gene matches: 10.

The chain joins TRBV2 to TRBJ1-5; the match to TRBD1 covers 9 bases. In germline, CDR1 is SNHLY, CDR2 FYNNEI. The CDR3 has 14 amino acids. V lost 5 bases and J lost 4; bases outside the gene matches: 3. The CDR3 nucleotides are TGTGCCAGCAGTTTACAGGGGGCTAATCAGCCCCAGCATTTT. This gives the protein CASSLQGANQPQHF.

The CDR3 DNA is TGTGCCAGCAGCTTGATGCGGGAGACCCAGTACTTC. Translation gives CASSLMRETQYF. V usage is TRBV11-2 and J usage is TRBJ2-5; no definite D call. The CDR3 is made up of 12 amino acids. Germline CDR1 SGHAT, CDR2 FQNNGV. V gave up 3 bases and J gave up 5 bases, with 7 bases separating them. Together with reference TRBV11-2 and TRBJ2-5, the CDR3 gives the full variable domain: EAGVAQSPRYKIIEKRQSVAFWCNPISGHATLYWYQQILGQGPKLLIQFQNNGVVDDSQLPKDRFSAERLKGVDSTLKIQPAKLEDSAVYLCASSLMRETQYFGPGTRLLVL.

The DNA of the CDR3 is TGTGCCAGCAGCGTTCGGGGGGTTCATGGCTACACCTTC. It codes for CASSVRGVHGYTF. The chain uses TRBV9 and TRBJ1-2, with a tentative D call TRBD1 (5 bases). CDR1 is SGDLS and CDR2 is YYNGEE in the germline V gene. Trimming pared 2 bases from V and 6 bases from J, leaving 11 bases between. The CDR3 is 13 amino acids. Using reference TRBV9 and TRBJ1-2 for the parts outside the CDR3, the full variable domain is DSGVTQTPKHLITATGQRVTLRCSPRSGDLSVYWYQQSLDQGLQFLIQYYNGEERAKGNILERFSAQQFPDLHSELNLSSLELGDSALYFCASSVRGVHGYTFGSGTRLTVV.

V gene TRBV7-2 combines with J gene TRBJ1-3, with D possibly being TRBD1 (5 bases). With 5 bases removed from V and 0 bases from J, the gap between germline ends came to 11 bases. Germline CDR1 and CDR2: SGHTA and FQGNSA. This CDR3 comprises 15 residues. Here the CDR3 reads CASSAGGDSGNTIYF. DNA for the CDR3: TGTGCCAGCAGCGCGGGGGGGGACTCTGGAAACACCATATATTTT.

This clone occurred a few times. The chain couples TRBV28 to TRBJ1-1; 12 positions match TRBD1. The CDR3 consists of 16 residues. In germline, CDR1 is MDHEN, CDR2 SYDVKM. Losses at the gene ends were 1 base for V and 5 bases for J; bases not matched to a gene: 5. CDR3 amino acids: CASSLFGDRGHTEAFF. DNA for the CDR3: TGTGCCAGCAGTTTATTCGGGGACAGGGGGCATACTGAAGCTTTCTTT.

This clone was counted only a few times. This chain uses TRBV28 with TRBJ2-7, with TRBD2 identical over 7 bases. This CDR3 spans 11 amino acids. Trimming cost V 8 bases and J 3 bases; bases outside gene matches: 1. From germline, CDR1 is MDHEN and CDR2 SYDVKM. The CDR3 nucleotides are TGTGCCAGCGGGACTATCTACGAGCAGTACTTC. Translating it yields CASGTIYEQYF.

This clone showed up just a few times. This sequence joins TRBV28 and TRBJ2-5; tentatively, D is TRBD1 (5 bases). The CDR3 runs to 14 residues. Trimming stripped 5 bases from V and 8 bases from J, with 18 bases between. In germline, CDR1 is MDHEN, CDR2 SYDVKM. For the CDR3, the DNA is TGTGCCAGCAGTATCCAGGGTCTGGTCTTTACCCAGTACTTC. The encoded protein is CASSIQGLVFTQYF.

The chain employs TRBV6-6 and TRBJ1-4; TRBD1 might be the D (6 bases). The CDR3 runs 15 residues. The germline V gene has CDR1 MNHNY and CDR2 SVGAGI (reference sequence). V lost 8 bases to trimming and J lost 7 bases, with 20 bases between them. The CDR3 protein is CASYTHGQGSEKLFF. CDR3 DNA: TGTGCCAGCTATACTCATGGGCAGGGGAGTGAAAAACTGTTTTTT.

This clone was seen only a few times. The CDR3: CASSPTIRQANTEAFF. For the CDR3, the DNA is TGTGCCAGCAGCCCAACCATAAGACAGGCGAACACTGAAGCTTTCTTT. The chain links TRBV14 to TRBJ1-1; TRBD1 might be the D (6 bases). Germline V gene data show CDR1 as SGHDN and CDR2 as FVKESK. The CDR3 runs to 16 residues. Deletions cut 4 bases from V and 1 base from J, with 16 bases between. The full variable domain, its missing parts supplied by reference TRBV14 and TRBJ1-1, is EAGVTQFPSHSVIEKGQTVTLRCDPISGHDNLYWYRRVMGKEIKFLLHFVKESKQDESGMPNNRFLAERTGGTYSTLKVQPAELEDSGVYFCASSPTIRQANTEAFFGQGTRLTVV.

Comment on this clone: The junction does not match germline at one end; this may be a read error. Different DNA sequences within this sample yield the same CDR3. This rearrangement joins TRBV6-4 to TRBJ2-3; 12 positions match TRBD2. This CDR3 is built from 15 residues. Germline lookup yields CDR1 MRHNA and CDR2 SNTAGT. Written as DNA, the CDR3 is TGTGCTAGCAGCCGACTAGCGGGGGGCACAGATACGCAGTATTTT. It encodes CASSRLAGGTDTQYF.

This clone came up a few times. Here the CDR3 DNA reads TGCGCCAGCAGCCACCTTAGCGGGAGGGACTACAATGAGCAGTTCTTC. Its translation is CASSHLSGRDYNEQFF. The V gene is TRBV4-1, the J gene TRBJ2-1; 11 bases fit TRBD2. V shed 3 bases, J shed 3 bases, and the junction held 4 bases outside the gene matches. This CDR3 is built from 16 residues. The germline V gene encodes CDR1 MGHRA and CDR2 YSYEKL.

The rearrangement uses TRBV20-1 and TRBJ2-1, with D hard to call. Germline V gene data show CDR1 as DFQATT and CDR2 as SNEGSKA (reference sequence). The CDR3 is made up of 11 amino acids. Between the trimmed V and J ends, which lost 3 bases and 5 bases, there was a span of 5 bases. CDR3 protein: CSASLDNEQFF. CDR3 bases: TGCAGTGCTAGCCTTGACAATGAGCAGTTCTTC.

The chain employs TRBV6-1 and TRBJ1-1; D is perhaps TRBD1 (6 bases). V shed 7 bases and J shed 1 base, with 10 bases lying between them. The CDR3 has 13 residues. Germline CDR1 is MNHNS and CDR2 is SASEGT. CDR3 nucleotide sequence: TGTGCCAGCACCCTGACAGGGAACACTGAAGCTTTCTTT. Translating it yields CASTLTGNTEAFF.

The J gene is TRBJ2-1, the V gene TRBV25-1; 8 bases match TRBD1. The V and J ends lost 6 bases and 12 bases, in that order; junction bases with no gene match: 7. Looked up from germline, CDR1 is MGHDK and CDR2 is SYGVNS. This CDR3 contains 12 residues. The DNA of the CDR3 is TGTGCCAGCAGCCAGGGGGCGGGACGGCAGTTCTTC. It specifies CASSQGAGRQFF.

The chain recombines TRBV19 with TRBJ2-1, with 11 bases fitting TRBD2. Germline V lookup: CDR1 LNHDA, CDR2 SQIVND (reference sequence). CDR3 size: 14 residues. Losses at the gene ends were 7 bases for V and 9 bases for J; bases not matched to a gene: 8. CDR3 in amino acids: CASTRLAGRVEQFF. The CDR3 nucleotides read TGTGCCAGTACCCGACTAGCGGGGAGGGTTGAGCAGTTCTTC.

The chain joins TRBV30 to TRBJ2-6; D possibly corresponds to TRBD2 (7 bases). This CDR3 spans 18 amino acids. The V end was cut by 4 bases, the J end by 0 bases, with 19 bases between. The germline V gene encodes CDR1 GTSNPN and CDR2 SVGIG (reference sequence). Here the CDR3 reads CAWKGAAGASSGANVLTF. In nucleotides, the CDR3 is TGTGCCTGGAAGGGTGCTGCGGGGGCCAGCTCTGGGGCCAACGTCCTGACTTTC.

In its sample, this clone was seen a few times. This sequence joins TRBV9 and TRBJ1-2; 8 positions agree with TRBD1. The CDR3 has 15 amino acids. Germline lookup yields CDR1 SGDLS and CDR2 YYNGEE. The junction had 9 bases not matched to a gene; V was cut back by 1 base and J by 7 bases. CDR3 DNA sequence: TGTGCCAGCAGCGTAAGGGGCAGGGGGCTGGGTGGCTACACCTTC. This gives the protein CASSVRGRGLGGYTF.

This clone occurred a few times. The CDR3 region is CASSTPQGRYGYTF. The CDR3 coding sequence is TGTGCCAGCAGTACCCCACAGGGCCGCTATGGCTACACCTTC. The chain is built from TRBV28 and TRBJ1-2, with a tentative D call TRBD1 (6 bases). The CDR3 is 14 residues long. Germline V lookup: CDR1 MDHEN, CDR2 SYDVKM. Trimming took off 5 bases at V and 4 bases at J, with 14 bases between the two ends.

The CDR3 DNA is TGTGCCATCAGTGGGGGACTAGCGGGGACGGATGAGCAGTTCTTC. Protein product: CAISGGLAGTDEQFF. The chain couples TRBV10-3 to TRBJ2-1; 13 bases are shared with TRBD2. Germline lookup yields CDR1 ENHRY and CDR2 SYGVKD. V trimming: 4 bases; J trimming: 8 bases; junction bases outside the gene matches: 5. The CDR3 is made up of 15 amino acids.

This chain links TRBV29-1 with TRBJ2-7; D is possibly TRBD2 (6 bases). V lost 4 bases and J lost 2, with 24 bases in between. Germline CDR1 and CDR2: SQVTM and ANQGSEA. CDR3 length: 17 amino acids. The DNA for the CDR3 is TGCAGCGTTGTGGGGGGAGATACAGAGAACCTACCCTACGAGCAGTACTTC. It encodes CSVVGGDTENLPYEQYF.

The chain links TRBV19 to TRBJ1-1; 10 bases line up with TRBD1. Germline CDR1 and CDR2: LNHDA and SQIVND (reference sequence). After removal of 4 bases from V and 5 bases from J, the junction contained 7 bases not matched to a gene. The CDR3 extends over 15 amino acids. The CDR3 loop is CASSTRDRGVTEAFF. The DNA for the CDR3 is TGTGCCAGTAGTACACGGGACAGGGGTGTAACTGAAGCTTTCTTT.

The chain couples TRBV28 to TRBJ2-7; possible D gene TRBD1, 5 bases. The CDR3 runs to 13 residues. Germline assignment: CDR1 MDHEN and CDR2 SYDVKM. V lost 8 bases to trimming and J lost 6 bases, with 17 bases between them. CDR3 sequence reads: CASRGAEKGEQYF. The CDR3 DNA follows: TGTGCCAGCCGTGGGGCCGAAAAGGGCGAGCAGTACTTC.

CDR3 nucleotides: TGTGCCAGCAGTTCGCAGGATCCCTCCTACGAGCAGTACTTC. Its translation is CASSSQDPSYEQYF. J is TRBJ2-7 and V is TRBV6-6; D gene unclear. The CDR3 is 14 amino acids. V was cut by 4 bases and J by 0 bases, with 10 bases left in between. Germline V gives CDR1 MNHNY, CDR2 SVGAGI (reference sequence).

Written as DNA, the CDR3 is TGTGCCAGCAGCCTCGGGGGGGCCTATAATTCACCCCTCCACTTT. It translates to CASSLGGAYNSPLHF. This chain links TRBV5-8 with TRBJ1-6; a possible D gene is TRBD1 (5 bases). The V and J ends lost 4 bases and 2 bases respectively, with 10 bases between them. Germline CDR1 SGHTS, CDR2 YDEGEE. The CDR3 contains 15 residues.

This chain joins TRBV29-1 and TRBJ2-5, with TRBD2 as a possible D gene (5 bases). This CDR3 comprises 12 residues. Trimming removed 8 bases from V and 1 base from J, with 11 bases in between. Germline lookup yields CDR1 SQVTM and CDR2 ANQGSEA. The chain's CDR3 is CSLSEGQETQYF. The CDR3 DNA reads TGCAGCCTCTCCGAGGGCCAAGAGACCCAGTACTTC.

This clone occurred a few times. The chain couples TRBV15 to TRBJ2-7, with 10 positions matching TRBD1. Trimming cost V 3 bases and J 5 bases; bases outside gene matches: 7. The length of the CDR3 is 15 residues. Germline V gene lookup returns CDR1 LNHNV and CDR2 YYDKDF (reference sequence). CDR3 residues: CATSRERDRGNEQYF. CDR3 in DNA: TGTGCCACCAGCAGGGAGAGGGACAGGGGTAACGAGCAGTACTTC.

This clone has just a few counts. The chain has TRBV19 and TRBJ2-1; D might be TRBD1 (5 bases). The CDR3 is 16 residues long. Trimming stripped 3 bases from V and 4 bases from J, with 16 bases between. CDR1 LNHDA and CDR2 SQIVND come from the germline V gene (reference sequence). The CDR3 sequence: CASSIGAPSSYNEQFF. CDR3 in DNA: TGTGCCAGTAGTATTGGGGCGCCAAGCTCTTACAATGAGCAGTTCTTC.